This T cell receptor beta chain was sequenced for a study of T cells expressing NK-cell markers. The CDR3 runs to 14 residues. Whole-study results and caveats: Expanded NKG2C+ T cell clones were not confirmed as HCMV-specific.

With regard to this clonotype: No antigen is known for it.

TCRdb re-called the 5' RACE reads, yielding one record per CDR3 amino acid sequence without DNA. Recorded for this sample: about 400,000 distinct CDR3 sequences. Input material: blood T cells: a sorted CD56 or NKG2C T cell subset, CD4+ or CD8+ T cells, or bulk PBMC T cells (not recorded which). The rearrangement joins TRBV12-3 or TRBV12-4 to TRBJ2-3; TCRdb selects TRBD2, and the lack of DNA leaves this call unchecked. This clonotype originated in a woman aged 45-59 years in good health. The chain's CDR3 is CASRTSLHTDTQYF.